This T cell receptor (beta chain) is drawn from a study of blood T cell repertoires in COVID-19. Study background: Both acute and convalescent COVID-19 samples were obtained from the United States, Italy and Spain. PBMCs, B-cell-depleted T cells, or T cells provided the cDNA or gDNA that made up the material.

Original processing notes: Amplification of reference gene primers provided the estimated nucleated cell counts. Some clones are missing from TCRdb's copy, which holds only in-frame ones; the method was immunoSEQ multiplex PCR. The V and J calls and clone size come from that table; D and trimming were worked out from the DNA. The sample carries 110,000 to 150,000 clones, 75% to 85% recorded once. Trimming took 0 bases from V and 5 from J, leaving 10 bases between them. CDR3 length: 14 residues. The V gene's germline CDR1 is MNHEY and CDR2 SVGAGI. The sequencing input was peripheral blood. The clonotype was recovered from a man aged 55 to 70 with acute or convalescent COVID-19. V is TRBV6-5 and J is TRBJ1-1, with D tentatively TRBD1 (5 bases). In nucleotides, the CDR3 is TGTGCCAGCAGTTACTCGTTCGGGGGAACTGAAGCTTTCTTT. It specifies CASSYSFGGTEAFF.